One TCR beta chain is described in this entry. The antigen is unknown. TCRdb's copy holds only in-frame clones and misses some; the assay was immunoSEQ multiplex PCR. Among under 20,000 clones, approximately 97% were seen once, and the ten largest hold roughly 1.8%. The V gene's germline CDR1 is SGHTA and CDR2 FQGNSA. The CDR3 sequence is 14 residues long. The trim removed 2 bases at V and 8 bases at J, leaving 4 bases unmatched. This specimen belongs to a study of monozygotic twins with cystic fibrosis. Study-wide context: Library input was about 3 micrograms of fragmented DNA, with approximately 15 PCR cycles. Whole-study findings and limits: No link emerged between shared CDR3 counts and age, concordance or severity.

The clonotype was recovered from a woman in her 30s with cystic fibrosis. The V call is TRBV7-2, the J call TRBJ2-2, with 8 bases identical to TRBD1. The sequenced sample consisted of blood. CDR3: CASSLSTGVGELFF. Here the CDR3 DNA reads TGTGCCAGCAGCTTATCGACAGGGGTGGGGGAGCTGTTTTTT.